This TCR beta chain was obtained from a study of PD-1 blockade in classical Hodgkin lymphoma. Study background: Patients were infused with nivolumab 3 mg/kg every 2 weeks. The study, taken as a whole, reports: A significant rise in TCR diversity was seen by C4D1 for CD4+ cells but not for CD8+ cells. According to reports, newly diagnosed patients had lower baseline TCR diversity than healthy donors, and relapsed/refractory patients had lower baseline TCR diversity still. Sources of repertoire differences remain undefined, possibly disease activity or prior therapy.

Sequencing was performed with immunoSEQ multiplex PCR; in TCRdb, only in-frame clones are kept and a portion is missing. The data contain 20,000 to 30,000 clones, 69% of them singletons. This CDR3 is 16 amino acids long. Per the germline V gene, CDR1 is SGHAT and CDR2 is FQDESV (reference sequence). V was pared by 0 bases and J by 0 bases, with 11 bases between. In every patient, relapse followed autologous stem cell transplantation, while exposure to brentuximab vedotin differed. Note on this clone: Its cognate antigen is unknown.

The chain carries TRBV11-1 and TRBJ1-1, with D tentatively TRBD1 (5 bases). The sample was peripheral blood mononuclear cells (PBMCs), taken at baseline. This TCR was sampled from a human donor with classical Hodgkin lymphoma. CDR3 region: CASSLAGGILNTEAFF. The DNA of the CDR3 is TGTGCCAGCAGCTTAGCCGGGGGGATATTGAACACTGAAGCTTTCTTT.